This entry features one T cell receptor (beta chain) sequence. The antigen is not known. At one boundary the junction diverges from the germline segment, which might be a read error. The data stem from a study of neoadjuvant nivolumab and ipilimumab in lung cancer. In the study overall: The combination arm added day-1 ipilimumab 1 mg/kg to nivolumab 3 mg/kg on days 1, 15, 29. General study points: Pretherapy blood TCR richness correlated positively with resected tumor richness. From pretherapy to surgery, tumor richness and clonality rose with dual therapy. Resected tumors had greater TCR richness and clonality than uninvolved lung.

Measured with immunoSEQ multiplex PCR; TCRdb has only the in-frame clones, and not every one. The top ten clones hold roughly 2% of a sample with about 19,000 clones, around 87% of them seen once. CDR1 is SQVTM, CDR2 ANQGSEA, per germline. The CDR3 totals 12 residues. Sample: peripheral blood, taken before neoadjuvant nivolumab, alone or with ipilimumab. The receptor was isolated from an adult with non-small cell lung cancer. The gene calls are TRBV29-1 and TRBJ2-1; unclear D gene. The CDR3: CSIERDYNEQFF. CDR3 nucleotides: TGCAGCATTGAGCGAGACTACAATGAGCAGTTCTTC.